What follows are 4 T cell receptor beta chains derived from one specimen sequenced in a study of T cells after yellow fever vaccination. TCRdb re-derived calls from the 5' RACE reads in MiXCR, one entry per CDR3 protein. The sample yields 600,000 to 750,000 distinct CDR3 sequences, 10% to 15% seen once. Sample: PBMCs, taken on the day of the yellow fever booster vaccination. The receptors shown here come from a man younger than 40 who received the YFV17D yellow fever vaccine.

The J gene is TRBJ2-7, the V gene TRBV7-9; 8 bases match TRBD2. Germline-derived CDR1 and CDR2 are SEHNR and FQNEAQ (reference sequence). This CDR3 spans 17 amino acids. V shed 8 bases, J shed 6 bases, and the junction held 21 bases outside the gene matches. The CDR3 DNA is TGTGCCAGCCTTCCCGGCCTCCCCGGACTAGCTTTGACCGAGCAGTACTTC. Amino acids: CASLPGLPGLALTEQYF.

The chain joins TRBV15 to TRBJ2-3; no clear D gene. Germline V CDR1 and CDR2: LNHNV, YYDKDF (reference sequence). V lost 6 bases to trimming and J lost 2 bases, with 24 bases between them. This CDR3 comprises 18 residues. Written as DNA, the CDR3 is TGTGCCACCAGTGTGGGGTCAATGGTCTCACCTGACACAGATACGCAGTATTTT. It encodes CATSVGSMVSPDTDTQYF.

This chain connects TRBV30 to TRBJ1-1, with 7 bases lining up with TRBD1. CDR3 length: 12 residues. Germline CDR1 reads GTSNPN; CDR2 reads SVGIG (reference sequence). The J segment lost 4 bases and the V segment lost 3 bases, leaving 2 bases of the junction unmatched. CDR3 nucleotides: TGTGCCTGGAGCCGACAGGGCACTGAAGCTTTCTTT. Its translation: CAWSRQGTEAFF.

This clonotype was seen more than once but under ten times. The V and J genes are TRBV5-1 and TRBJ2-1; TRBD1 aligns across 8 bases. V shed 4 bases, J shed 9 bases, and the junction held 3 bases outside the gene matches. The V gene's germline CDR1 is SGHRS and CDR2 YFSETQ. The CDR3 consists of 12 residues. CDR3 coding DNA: TGCGCCAGCAGCACCGGGACAGGTGAGCAGTTCTTC. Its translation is CASSTGTGEQFF.